This T cell receptor (beta chain) appears in the sequencing data of a study of human T cells and chemical hapten exposure. Looked up from germline, CDR1 is SGHRS and CDR2 is YFSETQ. The CDR3 contains 13 residues. V was shortened by 2 bases and J by 5 bases, with 10 bases between the two germline ends. Source study methods: Sample TCR counts, which ranged from 23,224 to 690,600, had a median of approximately 95,000. TCRdb used MiXCR to reprocess the RACE reads, holding one entry per CDR3 protein. Clone size and V and J calls follow TCRdb, not the original study. The repertoire holds approximately 120,000 distinct CDR3 sequences, less than 10% seen once, with more than 3% in the top ten. Points from the study as a whole: Significantly more large CDR3 similarity clusters were formed by expanded TCRs than by controls.

This clonotype was recorded at least ten times. What it recognizes is unknown. Time point meaning: patch test 2, 6 weeks after DPC sensitization. Treatment in this sample: therapeutic diphenylcyclopropenone sensitization with weekly scalp DPC. The donor pool consisted of alopecia patients aged 18 to 70 years, considered suitable for DPC. The chain joins TRBV5-1 to TRBJ2-5; D might be TRBD2 (6 bases). This material consisted of whole blood, taken in connection with sensitization to the hapten diphenylcyclopropenone (DPC). The clonotype was recovered from a woman in her 40s with alopecia areata. Some clones in this sample may be carry-over from other donors' samples. The CDR3 bases are TGCGCCAGCAGCTTTACTAGCACGGAGACCCAGTACTTC. Translation: CASSFTSTETQYF.